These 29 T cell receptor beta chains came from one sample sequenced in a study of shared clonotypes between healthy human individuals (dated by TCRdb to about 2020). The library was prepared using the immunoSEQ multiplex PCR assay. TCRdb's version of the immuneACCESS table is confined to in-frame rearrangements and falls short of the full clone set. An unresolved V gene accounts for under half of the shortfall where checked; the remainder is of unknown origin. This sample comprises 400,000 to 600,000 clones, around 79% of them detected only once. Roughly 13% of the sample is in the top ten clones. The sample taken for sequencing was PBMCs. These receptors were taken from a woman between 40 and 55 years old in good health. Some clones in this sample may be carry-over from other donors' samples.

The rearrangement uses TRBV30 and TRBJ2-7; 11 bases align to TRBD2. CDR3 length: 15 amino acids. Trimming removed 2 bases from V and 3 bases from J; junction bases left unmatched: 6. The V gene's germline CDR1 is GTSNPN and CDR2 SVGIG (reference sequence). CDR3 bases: TGTGCCTGGAGTCCCGGACTAGCGGGTAACTACGAGCAGTACTTC. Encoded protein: CAWSPGLAGNYEQYF.

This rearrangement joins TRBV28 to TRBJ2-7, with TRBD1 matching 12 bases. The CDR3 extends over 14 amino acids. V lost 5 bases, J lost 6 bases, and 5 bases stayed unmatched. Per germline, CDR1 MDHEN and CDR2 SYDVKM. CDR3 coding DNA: TGTGCCAGCAGTCCGGGGACAGGGGGCTTCGAGCAGTACTTC. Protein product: CASSPGTGGFEQYF.

In DNA form, the CDR3 reads TGTGCCAGCAGCGACCAAAAGAACACTGAAGCTTTCTTT. Translation gives CASSDQKNTEAFF. This rearrangement joins TRBV7-3 to TRBJ1-1, with D unresolved. The CDR3 is made up of 13 amino acids. Germline V CDR1 and CDR2: SGHTA, FQGTGA. With 5 bases removed from V and 1 base from J, the gap between germline ends came to 8 bases.

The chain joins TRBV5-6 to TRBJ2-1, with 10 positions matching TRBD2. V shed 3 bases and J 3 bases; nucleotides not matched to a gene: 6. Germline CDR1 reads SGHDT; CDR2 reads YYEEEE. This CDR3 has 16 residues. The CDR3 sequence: CASSSTSGTGYNEQFF. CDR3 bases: TGTGCCAGCAGCTCTACTAGCGGGACTGGCTACAATGAGCAGTTCTTC.

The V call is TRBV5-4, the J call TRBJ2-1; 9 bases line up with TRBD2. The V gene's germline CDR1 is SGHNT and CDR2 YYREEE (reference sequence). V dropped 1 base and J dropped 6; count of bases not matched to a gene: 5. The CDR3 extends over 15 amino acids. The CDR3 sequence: CASSLRLADTNEQFF. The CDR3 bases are TGTGCCAGCAGCTTGCGACTAGCGGATACCAATGAGCAGTTCTTC.

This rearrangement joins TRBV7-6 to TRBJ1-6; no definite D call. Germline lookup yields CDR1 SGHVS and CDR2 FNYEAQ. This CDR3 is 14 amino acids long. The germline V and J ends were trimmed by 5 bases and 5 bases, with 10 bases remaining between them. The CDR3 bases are TGTGCCAGCAGCCCAAGGGTTGATAATTCACCCCTCCACTTT. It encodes CASSPRVDNSPLHF. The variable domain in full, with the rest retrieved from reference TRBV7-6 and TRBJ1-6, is GAGVSQSPRYKVTKRGQDVALRCDPISGHVSLYWYRQALGQGPEFLTYFNYEAQQDKSGLPNDRFSAERPEGSISTLTIQRTEQRDSAMYRCASSPRVDNSPLHFGNGTRLTVT.

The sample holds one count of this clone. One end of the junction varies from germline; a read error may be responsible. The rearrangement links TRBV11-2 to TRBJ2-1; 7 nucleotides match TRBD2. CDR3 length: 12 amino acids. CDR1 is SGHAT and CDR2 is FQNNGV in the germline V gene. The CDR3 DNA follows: TGTGCCAGCAGCCCGCACGGGAGGAGGCTGGTCTTC. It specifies CASSPHGRRLVF.

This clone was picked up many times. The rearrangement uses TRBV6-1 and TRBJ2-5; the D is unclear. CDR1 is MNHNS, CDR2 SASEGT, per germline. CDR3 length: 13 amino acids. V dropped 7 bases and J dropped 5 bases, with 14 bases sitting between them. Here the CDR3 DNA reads TGTGCCAGCATTCGGGCATTTTCCGAGACCCAGTACTTC. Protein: CASIRAFSETQYF.

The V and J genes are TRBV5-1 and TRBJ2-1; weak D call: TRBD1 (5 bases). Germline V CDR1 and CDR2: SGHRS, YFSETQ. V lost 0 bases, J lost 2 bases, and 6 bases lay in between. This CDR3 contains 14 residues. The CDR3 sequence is CASSLGTTYNEQFF. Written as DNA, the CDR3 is TGCGCCAGCAGCTTGGGGACAACCTACAATGAGCAGTTCTTC.

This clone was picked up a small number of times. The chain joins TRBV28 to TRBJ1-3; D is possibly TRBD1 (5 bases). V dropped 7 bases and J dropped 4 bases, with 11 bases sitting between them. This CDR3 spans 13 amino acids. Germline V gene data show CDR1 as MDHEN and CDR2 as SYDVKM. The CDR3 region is CASNGGAGNTIYF. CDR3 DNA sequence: TGTGCCAGCAATGGAGGGGCCGGAAACACCATATATTTT. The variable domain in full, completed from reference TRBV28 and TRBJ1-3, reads DVKVTQSSRYLVKRTGEKVFLECVQDMDHENMFWYRQDPGLGLRLIYFSYDVKMKEKGDIPEGYSVSREKKERFSLILESASTNQTSMYLCASNGGAGNTIYFGEGSWLTVV.

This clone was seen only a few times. The CDR3 nucleotides read TGTGCCAGCATAGCAGGGGGCGAACTAGATACGCAGTATTTT. It encodes CASIAGGELDTQYF. V usage is TRBV28 and J usage is TRBJ2-3, with 8 bases lining up with TRBD1. The CDR3 totals 14 residues. V was clipped by 7 bases and J by 5 bases; unmatched bases: 8. Germline values: CDR1 MDHEN, CDR2 SYDVKM.

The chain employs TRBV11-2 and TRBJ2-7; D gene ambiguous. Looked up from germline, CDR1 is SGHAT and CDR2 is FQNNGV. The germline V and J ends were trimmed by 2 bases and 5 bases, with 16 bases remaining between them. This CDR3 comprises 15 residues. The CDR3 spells CASSLPSIGGNEQYF. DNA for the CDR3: TGTGCCAGCAGCTTACCCTCAATTGGCGGCAACGAGCAGTACTTC.

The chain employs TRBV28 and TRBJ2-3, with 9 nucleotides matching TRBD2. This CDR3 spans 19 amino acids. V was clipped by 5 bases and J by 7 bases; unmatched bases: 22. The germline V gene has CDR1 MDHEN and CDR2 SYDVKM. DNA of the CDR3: TGTGCCAGCAGTCTTCGGTGGGCGGGAGGGGCCCTACGGTTAAATACGCAGTATTTT. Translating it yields CASSLRWAGGALRLNTQYF.

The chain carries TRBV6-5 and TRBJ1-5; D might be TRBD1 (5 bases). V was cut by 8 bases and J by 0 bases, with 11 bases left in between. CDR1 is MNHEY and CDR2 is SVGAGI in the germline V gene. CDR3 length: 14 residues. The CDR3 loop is CASARGGSNQPQHF. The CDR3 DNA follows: TGTGCCAGCGCCCGGGGGGGTAGCAATCAGCCCCAGCATTTT.

Here the CDR3 reads CASRETGAETQYF. CDR3 coding DNA: TGTGCCAGCAGGGAGACAGGGGCGGAGACCCAGTACTTC. The chain combines TRBV6-5 with TRBJ2-5, with 8 positions matching TRBD1. The CDR3 has 13 residues. Germline V gives CDR1 MNHEY, CDR2 SVGAGI. The V segment lost 6 bases and the J segment 5 bases; nucleotides outside the gene matches: 5.

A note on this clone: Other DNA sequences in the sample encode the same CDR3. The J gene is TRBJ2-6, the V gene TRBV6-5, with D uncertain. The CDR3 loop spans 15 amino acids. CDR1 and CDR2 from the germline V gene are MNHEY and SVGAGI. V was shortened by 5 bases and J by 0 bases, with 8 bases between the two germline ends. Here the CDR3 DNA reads TGTGCCAGCAGTGCCAGAGGCTCTGGGGCCAACGTCCTGACTTTC. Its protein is CASSARGSGANVLTF.

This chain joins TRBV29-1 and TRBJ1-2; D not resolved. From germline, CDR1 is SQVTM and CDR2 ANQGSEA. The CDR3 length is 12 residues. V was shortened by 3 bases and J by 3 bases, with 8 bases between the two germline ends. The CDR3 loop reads CSVDWFDYGYTF. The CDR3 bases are TGCAGCGTTGATTGGTTTGACTATGGCTACACCTTC.

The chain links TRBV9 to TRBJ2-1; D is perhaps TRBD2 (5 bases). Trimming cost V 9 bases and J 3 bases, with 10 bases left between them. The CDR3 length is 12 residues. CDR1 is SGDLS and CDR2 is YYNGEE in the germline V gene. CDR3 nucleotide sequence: TGTGCCACCTCCAGCGGCTACAATGAGCAGTTCTTC. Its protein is CATSSGYNEQFF.

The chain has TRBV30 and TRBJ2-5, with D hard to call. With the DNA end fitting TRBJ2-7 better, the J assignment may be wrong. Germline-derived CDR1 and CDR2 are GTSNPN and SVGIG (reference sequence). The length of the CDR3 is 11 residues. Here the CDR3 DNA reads TGTGCCTGGTTGGTAGGGTACGAGCAGTACTTC. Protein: CAWLVGYEQYF.

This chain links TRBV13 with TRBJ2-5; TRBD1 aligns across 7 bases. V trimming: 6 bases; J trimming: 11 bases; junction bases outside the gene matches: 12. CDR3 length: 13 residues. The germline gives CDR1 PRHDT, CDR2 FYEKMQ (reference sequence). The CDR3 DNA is TGTGCCAGCAGAATGACAGGGAAGTACAAGCAGTACTTC. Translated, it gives CASRMTGKYKQYF.

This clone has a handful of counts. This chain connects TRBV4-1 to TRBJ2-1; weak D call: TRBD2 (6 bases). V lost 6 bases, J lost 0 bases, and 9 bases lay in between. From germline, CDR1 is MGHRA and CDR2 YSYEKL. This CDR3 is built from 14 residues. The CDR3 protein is CASRNGSSYNEQFF. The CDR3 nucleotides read TGCGCCAGCAGAAACGGGAGCTCCTACAATGAGCAGTTCTTC.

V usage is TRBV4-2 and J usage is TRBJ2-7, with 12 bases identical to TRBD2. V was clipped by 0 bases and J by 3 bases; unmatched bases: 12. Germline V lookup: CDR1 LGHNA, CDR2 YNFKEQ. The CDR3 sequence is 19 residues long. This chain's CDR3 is CASSQDDLAGGPVYYEQYF. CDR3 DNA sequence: TGTGCCAGCAGCCAAGATGATCTAGCGGGAGGGCCGGTCTACTACGAGCAGTACTTC.

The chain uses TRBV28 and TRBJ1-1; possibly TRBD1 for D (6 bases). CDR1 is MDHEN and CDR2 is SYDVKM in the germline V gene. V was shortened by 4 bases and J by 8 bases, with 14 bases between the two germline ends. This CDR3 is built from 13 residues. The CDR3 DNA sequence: TGTGCCAGCAGTTCAGGGACACCCGAGGAAGCTTTCTTT. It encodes CASSSGTPEEAFF.

DNA for the CDR3: TGTGCCAGTACCTCCCGGGGGAATCAGCCCCAGCATTTT. Residues: CASTSRGNQPQHF. This chain connects TRBV19 to TRBJ1-5, with D perhaps matching TRBD1 (5 bases). The CDR3 spans 13 residues. In germline, CDR1 is LNHDA, CDR2 SQIVND (reference sequence). V was clipped by 7 bases and J by 4 bases, with 11 bases between them.

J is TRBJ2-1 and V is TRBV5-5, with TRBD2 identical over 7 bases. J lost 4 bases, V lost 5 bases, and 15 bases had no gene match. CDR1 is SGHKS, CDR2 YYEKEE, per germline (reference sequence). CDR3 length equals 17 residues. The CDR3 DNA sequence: TGTGCCAGCAGTTTCCTCCCGGGGGGAGGGCAGTACAATGAGCAGTTCTTC. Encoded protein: CASSFLPGGGQYNEQFF.

The CDR3 loop reads CASSLQVGVEQFF. DNA for the CDR3: TGTGCCAGCAGTTTACAAGTGGGAGTGGAGCAGTTCTTC. The chain is built from TRBV27 and TRBJ2-1, with D maybe TRBD2 (5 bases). Germline V gives CDR1 MNHEY, CDR2 SMNVEV (reference sequence). Trimming left V 2 bases short and J 10 bases short, with 12 bases between. The CDR3 totals 13 residues.

CDR3 loop: CASSPGRRPTPEAFF. In DNA form, the CDR3 reads TGTGCCAGCAGCCCGGGACGGCGGCCGACCCCTGAAGCTTTCTTT. The chain employs TRBV9 and TRBJ1-1; D is perhaps TRBD1 (5 bases). Germline values: CDR1 SGDLS, CDR2 YYNGEE. CDR3 length: 15 residues. V was trimmed by 4 bases and J by 6 bases, leaving 19 bases between them. Filled out from reference TRBV9 and TRBJ1-1, the complete variable domain reads DSGVTQTPKHLITATGQRVTLRCSPRSGDLSVYWYQQSLDQGLQFLIQYYNGEERAKGNILERFSAQQFPDLHSELNLSSLELGDSALYFCASSPGRRPTPEAFFGQGTRLTVV.

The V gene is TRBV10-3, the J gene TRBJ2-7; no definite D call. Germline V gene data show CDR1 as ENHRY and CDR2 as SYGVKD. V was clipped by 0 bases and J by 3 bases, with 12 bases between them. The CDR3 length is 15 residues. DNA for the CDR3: TGTGCCATCAGTGAGTCCGTGCTGGCGGACTACGAGCAGTACTTC. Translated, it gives CAISESVLADYEQYF.

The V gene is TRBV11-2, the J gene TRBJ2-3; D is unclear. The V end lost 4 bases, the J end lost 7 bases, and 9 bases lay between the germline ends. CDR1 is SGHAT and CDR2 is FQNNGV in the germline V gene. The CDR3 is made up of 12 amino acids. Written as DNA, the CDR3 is TGTGCCAGCAGCTCCGCAGTCTATACGCAGTATTTT. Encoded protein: CASSSAVYTQYF.